The sequence of this T cell receptor beta chain was determined in a study of blood T cell repertoires in COVID-19. In the original workflow: Counts of nucleated cells, estimated from reference gene primer amplification, were obtained. Produced via immunoSEQ multiplex PCR; TCRdb's table is partial and in-frame only. V and J calls and clone size are copied from that table; D and trimming were computed from the DNA. The sample comprises 350,000 to 400,000 clones, 80% to 90% of which are singletons, and roughly 0.99% rests with the top ten. Germline V lookup: CDR1 MGHDK, CDR2 SYGVNS. This CDR3 contains 18 residues. V dropped 4 bases and J dropped 4; count of bases not matched to a gene: 13. Clinical histories supplied by participants themselves formed the basis of cohort assignment.

The sequence was obtained from a man aged 18 to 29 who had recovered from COVID-19. The gene calls are TRBV25-1 and TRBJ2-1, with 10 bases that match TRBD2. Sequenced: PBMCs or T cells enriched from blood (not recorded which). CDR3 nucleotide sequence: TGTGCCAGCAGTGGCAATCGCCTAGCGGGGGAGTCATACAATGAGCAGTTCTTC. Its protein product is CASSGNRLAGESYNEQFF.